The next 18 T cell receptor beta chains were all read from a single sample in a study of OX40 agonist ivuxolimab in advanced cancers. This table comes from immunoSEQ multiplex PCR, and its TCRdb copy is limited to in-frame clones, with some not included. This table holds more than 70,000 clones, approximately 86% found once. The sequencing used CD4+ or CD8+ T cells sorted from blood, collected in a trial of the OX40 agonist ivuxolimab. Source of these receptors: an adult with an advanced solid tumor such as melanoma, head and neck, liver or kidney cancer.

The J gene is TRBJ2-5, the V gene TRBV5-4; D is uncertain. This CDR3 has 13 amino acids. V shed 2 bases and J shed 2 bases, with 7 bases lying between them. Germline CDR1 and CDR2: SGHNT and YYREEE (reference sequence). CDR3 sequence (DNA): TGTGCCAGCAGCTTTTCTAGACAAGAGACCCAGTACTTC. It codes for CASSFSRQETQYF.

The chain combines TRBV7-3 with TRBJ2-2; the D is unclear. CDR1 and CDR2 (germline): SGHTA, FQGTGA. This CDR3 comprises 13 residues. Trimming took off 2 bases at V and 1 base at J, with 2 bases between the two ends. CDR3 sequence: CASSLGNTGELFF. Here the CDR3 DNA reads TGTGCCAGCAGCTTAGGGAACACCGGGGAGCTGTTTTTT.

This sequence joins TRBV2 and TRBJ1-3, with D uncertain. V was pared by 5 bases and J by 0 bases, with 8 bases between. This CDR3 comprises 14 residues. Germline CDR1 and CDR2: SNHLY and FYNNEI. Written as DNA, the CDR3 is TGTGCCAGCAGTCCAGCCGTCTCTGGAAACACCATATATTTT. It is translated as CASSPAVSGNTIYF.

The chain uses TRBV7-9 and TRBJ2-5; D not certain. V dropped 0 bases and J dropped 5 bases, with 1 base sitting between them. The CDR3 is 11 amino acids. Germline V gene lookup returns CDR1 SEHNR and CDR2 FQNEAQ (reference sequence). The CDR3 nucleotides are TGTGCCAGCAGCTTAGCGGAGACCCAGTACTTC. Translating gives CASSLAETQYF.

This clone was recorded once. The genes are TRBV19 and TRBJ1-6; D not resolved. This CDR3 comprises 14 residues. Germline V gene lookup returns CDR1 LNHDA and CDR2 SQIVND (reference sequence). V lost 6 bases and J lost 3, with 9 bases in between. CDR3 region: CASSKFDYNSPLHF. Written as DNA, the CDR3 is TGTGCCAGTAGCAAATTTGACTATAATTCACCCCTCCACTTT.

This clone was seen a few times. The rearrangement uses TRBV19 and TRBJ1-4, with no clear D. The CDR3 loop spans 14 amino acids. The germline CDR1 and CDR2 sequences are LNHDA and SQIVND (reference sequence). Trimming shortened V by 2 bases and J by 8 bases, and 12 bases separated the two germline ends. CDR3 in DNA: TGTGCCAGTAGTATATCGGGTCAGGACGAAAAACTGTTTTTT. This sequence encodes CASSISGQDEKLFF.

This chain joins TRBV7-2 and TRBJ2-4, with D hard to call. This CDR3 contains 14 residues. Trimming stripped 4 bases from V and 0 bases from J, with 7 bases between. The V gene's germline CDR1 is SGHTA and CDR2 FQGNSA. DNA of the CDR3: TGTGCCAGCAGCTCTGCGGTAGCCAAAAACATTCAGTACTTC. Translated: CASSSAVAKNIQYF.

V usage is TRBV6-1 and J usage is TRBJ2-7; D unresolved. V was shortened by 7 bases and J by 4 bases, with 11 bases between the two germline ends. Germline CDR1 is MNHNS and CDR2 is SASEGT. The CDR3 totals 12 residues. The CDR3 region has the DNA TGTGCCAGCAAGCAGTACGCATACGAGCAGTACTTC. It codes for CASKQYAYEQYF.

The rearrangement joins TRBV6-1 to TRBJ2-5; D might be TRBD1 (7 bases). Between the trimmed V and J ends, which lost 0 bases and 5 bases, there was a span of 16 bases. Germline V gene sequence: CDR1 MNHNS, CDR2 SASEGT. The CDR3 has 16 residues. The CDR3: CASSEAVGQGGETQYF. In DNA, the CDR3 is TGTGCCAGCAGTGAAGCGGTGGGGCAGGGGGGCGAGACCCAGTACTTC.

This clone is a singleton in its sample. The chain links TRBV7-2 to TRBJ2-3, with TRBD2 identical over 10 bases. Looked up from germline, CDR1 is SGHTA and CDR2 is FQGNSA. The CDR3 runs to 15 residues. The junction had 1 base not matched to a gene; V was cut back by 4 bases and J by 0 bases. CDR3 region: CASSSAGGSTDTQYF. The CDR3 nucleotides read TGTGCCAGCAGCTCAGCGGGGGGGAGCACAGATACGCAGTATTTT.

The genes are TRBV7-8 and TRBJ2-7; D is possibly TRBD2 (5 bases). V was clipped by 0 bases and J by 3 bases, with 15 bases between them. The CDR3 length is 16 residues. Germline lookup yields CDR1 SGHVS and CDR2 FQNEAQ. In DNA form, the CDR3 reads TGTGCCAGCAGCTTAGCGGTTAGCGCCGACGACTACGAGCAGTACTTC. Its translation is CASSLAVSADDYEQYF.

J is TRBJ2-7 and V is TRBV5-1; D not resolved. Germline V gene lookup returns CDR1 SGHRS and CDR2 YFSETQ. The ends were cut back, 2 bases at V and 4 bases at J, with 13 bases in the middle. There are 14 residues in the CDR3. The CDR3 coding sequence is TGCGCCAGCAGCTTAGTACCTCAGGATTACGAGCAGTACTTC. It is translated as CASSLVPQDYEQYF.

The V gene is TRBV6-1, the J gene TRBJ1-2; D is possibly TRBD1 (5 bases). The V end lost 6 bases, the J end lost 4 bases, and 12 bases lay between the germline ends. Germline CDR1 MNHNS, CDR2 SASEGT. The CDR3 has 13 residues. The CDR3 loop reads CASSTAGTYGYTF. The CDR3 coding sequence is TGTGCCAGCAGCACCGCAGGGACCTATGGCTACACCTTC.

The chain uses TRBV6-1 and TRBJ1-2, with a tentative D call TRBD1 (5 bases). Germline CDR1 MNHNS, CDR2 SASEGT. Trimming took off 5 bases at V and 7 bases at J, with 17 bases between the two ends. The CDR3 sequence is 14 residues long. CDR3 loop: CASSNRDSGTGYTF. As DNA, the CDR3 is TGTGCCAGCAGTAACCGGGACTCCGGGACTGGCTACACCTTC.

The chain joins TRBV5-1 to TRBJ2-1; 7 nucleotides align to TRBD2. Germline CDR1 reads SGHRS; CDR2 reads YFSETQ. With 1 base clipped from V and 9 bases from J, the junction kept 7 bases outside the gene matches. The CDR3 is made up of 14 amino acids. The CDR3 nucleotides are TGCGCCAGCAGCTTGCAAGTAGGGGAGGGTGAGCAGTTCTTC. It specifies CASSLQVGEGEQFF.

This clone was seen a single time. V gene TRBV7-3 combines with J gene TRBJ1-1, with 7 bases identical to TRBD1. The V segment lost 4 bases and the J segment 0 bases; nucleotides outside the gene matches: 5. CDR3 length: 15 residues. Germline CDR1 SGHTA, CDR2 FQGTGA. The DNA of the CDR3 is TGTGCCAGCAGCTCGGGACAGCTGATGAACACTGAAGCTTTCTTT. Translation: CASSSGQLMNTEAFF. Full variable domain (missing parts from reference TRBV7-3 and TRBJ1-1): GAGVSQTPSNKVTEKGKYVELRCDPISGHTALYWYRQSLGQGPEFLIYFQGTGAADDSGLPNDRFFAVRPEGSVSTLKIQRTERGDSAVYLCASSSGQLMNTEAFFGQGTRLTVV.

This rearrangement joins TRBV28 to TRBJ2-3; the D is unclear. Trimming cost V 3 bases and J 8 bases, with 21 bases left between them. The V gene's germline CDR1 is MDHEN and CDR2 SYDVKM. The length of the CDR3 is 16 residues. CDR3 residues: CASSFSQLGSFLTQYF. The CDR3 nucleotides read TGTGCCAGCAGTTTCTCCCAGCTTGGTAGCTTTCTTACGCAGTATTTT.

The gene calls are TRBV9 and TRBJ2-7; 13 bases agree with TRBD2. The germline gives CDR1 SGDLS, CDR2 YYNGEE. J was trimmed by 13 bases and V by 4 bases; bases with no gene match: 8. CDR3 length: 13 amino acids. CDR3 in amino acids: CASSTTSGGALYF. Here the CDR3 DNA reads TGTGCCAGCAGCACCACTAGCGGGGGGGCTCTATACTTC.